This TCR beta chain was observed in a study of T cells in Graves' hyperthyroidism and ophthalmopathy. The table lists this clonotype with many counts. The CDR3 length is 15 residues. Germline CDR1 is SGHAT and CDR2 is FQNNGV. V shed 5 bases and J shed 4 bases, with 17 bases lying between them. The TCR beta CDR3 regions underwent amplification using RNA transcripts as the source. HTBI primers were used for first-round RT-PCR of the TCR CDR3. TCRdb recomputed calls from the multiplex PCR reads with MiXCR, one row per CDR3 protein. The sample consists of a few hundred thousand distinct CDR3 sequences, approximately 18% of them appearing once.

This receptor was taken from a young man with Graves' ophthalmopathy. Sequencing used blood. The genes are TRBV11-2 and TRBJ1-2; no clear D gene. The CDR3 DNA is TGTGCCAGCAGCGGTCCCCTATTCGGGCCCTATGGCTACACCTTC. As protein: CASSGPLFGPYGYTF.